These 10 T cell receptor beta chains originate from one sample sequenced in a study of a mutant IDH1 vaccine in newly diagnosed glioma. For these TCRs, the target antigens are not known. Time point defined: week 35, safety follow-up. In the vaccine, a single dose held 300 ug of the mutant IDH1 20-mer peptide, along with topical imiquimod. The assay was immunoSEQ multiplex PCR, and TCRdb's table has in-frame clones only and misses some. Of some 29,000 clones listed, 60% to 85% were seen once; the top ten hold around a tenth. This specimen was PBMCs, taken from a glioma patient whose treatment included an IDH1 peptide vaccine. The source of these receptors is a woman aged 25 to 39 with glioma. Some clones in this sample may be carry-over from other donors' samples.

This clone came up a few times. This chain links TRBV10-2 with TRBJ1-5; D is ambiguous. CDR3 length: 16 residues. Trimming shortened V by 6 bases and J by 1 base, and 16 bases separated the two germline ends. Germline V lookup: CDR1 WSHSY, CDR2 SAAADI. CDR3 DNA sequence: TGCGCCAGCAGAGCGGGAGCAGGCGGCAGCAATCAGCCCCAGCATTTT. It yields the protein CASRAGAGGSNQPQHF.

This sequence joins TRBV29-1 and TRBJ2-2; 9 bases agree with TRBD2. V lost 3 bases and J lost 7; bases outside the gene matches: 6. Germline V gives CDR1 SQVTM, CDR2 ANQGSEA. The CDR3 covers 14 residues. CDR3: CSVDLAGRGGELFF. For the CDR3, the DNA is TGCAGCGTTGACCTAGCGGGACGGGGCGGGGAGCTGTTTTTT.

V is TRBV14 and J is TRBJ2-1; 8 nucleotides align to TRBD2. The V segment lost 8 bases and the J segment 0 bases; nucleotides outside the gene matches: 6. The CDR3 has 15 amino acids. Germline V gene data show CDR1 as SGHDN and CDR2 as FVKESK. In DNA, the CDR3 is TGTGCCAGCGGCCCAAGCGGGAGCTCCTACAATGAGCAGTTCTTC. It specifies CASGPSGSSYNEQFF.

This clone was counted only a few times. The chain couples TRBV19 to TRBJ1-5, with D unresolved. Trimming left V 5 bases short and J 4 bases short, with 15 bases between. This CDR3 region has 15 residues. Germline CDR1 and CDR2: LNHDA and SQIVND (reference sequence). The CDR3 coding sequence is TGTGCCAGTAGTTCCTCGGCACGGCTTAATCAGCCCCAGCATTTT. Residues: CASSSSARLNQPQHF. The full variable domain, its missing parts supplied by reference TRBV19 and TRBJ1-5, is DGGITQSPKYLFRKEGQNVTLSCEQNLNHDAMYWYRQDPGQGLRLIYYSQIVNDFQKGDIAEGYSVSREKKESFPLTVTSAQKNPTAFYLCASSSSARLNQPQHFGDGTRLSIL.

This chain links TRBV6-4 with TRBJ2-3, with 8 bases lining up with TRBD2. CDR3 length: 14 residues. With V trimmed by 4 bases and J by 1 base, 1 base remained unmatched. The germline CDR1 and CDR2 sequences are MRHNA and SNTAGT. This chain's CDR3 is CASSVGRGTDTQYF. The DNA for the CDR3 is TGTGCCAGCAGTGTCGGGAGGGGCACAGATACGCAGTATTTT.

The chain recombines TRBV2 with TRBJ2-1; TRBD2 matches 7 bases. Trimming at V came to 10 bases and at J to 12 bases, leaving 9 bases not matched to a gene. This CDR3 contains 11 residues. Germline CDR1 reads SNHLY; CDR2 reads FYNNEI. CDR3 amino acids: CATKEERGQFF. As DNA, the CDR3 is TGTGCCACCAAAGAAGAGCGGGGGCAGTTCTTC.

The J gene is TRBJ1-1, the V gene TRBV18; D perhaps matches TRBD1 (5 bases). V lost 2 bases and J lost 1, with 8 bases in between. Germline V lookup: CDR1 KGHSH, CDR2 LQKENI. This CDR3 comprises 14 residues. This chain's CDR3 is CASSPTGWNTEAFF. In DNA form, the CDR3 reads TGTGCCAGCTCACCAACAGGTTGGAACACTGAAGCTTTCTTT.

The rearrangement uses TRBV5-1 and TRBJ1-4; D is uncertain. From germline, CDR1 is SGHRS and CDR2 YFSETQ. V was clipped by 0 bases and J by 5 bases, with 8 bases between them. CDR3 length: 14 amino acids. The CDR3 DNA reads TGCGCCAGCAGCTTGGGGCATCTAAATGAAAAACTGTTTTTT. This gives the protein CASSLGHLNEKLFF. Full variable domain (rest looked up from reference TRBV5-1 and TRBJ1-4): KAGVTQTPRYLIKTRGQQVTLSCSPISGHRSVSWYQQTPGQGLQFLFEYFSETQRNKGNFPGRFSGRQFSNSRSEMNVSTLELGDSALYLCASSLGHLNEKLFFGSGTQLSVL.

This chain links TRBV6-6 with TRBJ1-4; 7 bases agree with TRBD1. The trim removed 2 bases at V and 5 bases at J, leaving 5 bases unmatched. The CDR3 totals 15 residues. CDR1 is MNHNY and CDR2 is SVGAGI in the germline V gene (reference sequence). CDR3 residues: CASSYQTGSNEKLFF. DNA for the CDR3: TGTGCCAGCAGTTACCAGACAGGGTCGAATGAAAAACTGTTTTTT.

This chain joins TRBV5-1 and TRBJ2-5; the D gene is possibly TRBD2 (5 bases). Germline V CDR1 and CDR2: SGHRS, YFSETQ. V was clipped by 0 bases and J by 5 bases, with 14 bases between them. This CDR3 has 15 amino acids. Here the CDR3 reads CASSLASGPGETQYF. The CDR3 DNA is TGCGCCAGCAGCTTGGCCAGCGGCCCCGGGGAGACCCAGTACTTC.